The rows below give T cell receptor beta chains drawn from one sample of a study of blood T cell repertoires in COVID-19. The protocol was immunoSEQ multiplex PCR, while the TCRdb copy is restricted to in-frame clones and leaves out a portion. Of nearly 55,000 clones listed, 91% are singletons. Source material: peripheral blood. The origin of the receptors is an older woman with active or convalescent COVID-19. Both conserved end residues are part of each CDR3. Each record gives: CDR3 length, V gene, D gene, J gene, CDR3 protein. The D gene is left open where the match is weak.

14	TRBV15	TRBD1	TRBJ1-2	CATRPRTGDYGYTF
14	TRBV9	-	TRBJ2-3	CASSVVTSSDTQYF
14	TRBV28	-	TRBJ2-4	CASGGGPPKNIQYF
15	TRBV5-3	-	TRBJ2-1	CARSLRLGDTNEQFF
14	TRBV7-8	TRBD2	TRBJ2-7	CASSLGPAGYEQYF
17	TRBV5-1	-	TRBJ2-7	CASSSGTIGPRQNEQYF
14	TRBV23-1	-	TRBJ2-7	CASSQGALLYEQYF
14	TRBV6-5	TRBD1	TRBJ1-2	CASSSGQGLYGYTF
16	TRBV28	TRBD1	TRBJ1-5	CASSLFGQGGNQPQHF
11	TRBV12-3/TRBV12-4	-	TRBJ2-7	CASQRGYEQYF
15	TRBV2	TRBD1	TRBJ2-2	CASSRQGAKTGELFF
15	TRBV4-3	-	TRBJ1-3	CASSQEPVSGNTIYF
15	TRBV7-2	TRBD1	TRBJ2-1	CASSYRQGASNEQFF
15	TRBV2	TRBD1	TRBJ1-6	CASRADRGGFSPLHF
15	TRBV19	-	TRBJ1-6	CASRTQGRSNSPLHF
15	TRBV3-1/TRBV3-2	TRBD2	TRBJ2-7	CASSRKTSGSYEQYF
15	TRBV5-1	-	TRBJ2-7	CASSLVPGNSYEQYF
16	TRBV3-1/TRBV3-2	-	TRBJ1-6	CASSLEPRGYNSPLHF
14	TRBV6-5	-	TRBJ2-1	CASRAGLPYNEQFF
16	TRBV15	-	TRBJ2-7	CATSRGFDRSLREQYF
16	TRBV30	-	TRBJ1-2	CAWSGGLDSPNYGYTF
12	TRBV28	-	TRBJ1-5	CASRSSGQPQHF
15	TRBV18	TRBD1	TRBJ1-3	CASSPTTGPGNTIYF
16	TRBV9	-	TRBJ2-2	CASSVGVRGSTGELFF
15	TRBV30	TRBD1	TRBJ1-5	CAWSGKTGFSQPQHF
16	TRBV9	TRBD2	TRBJ2-2	CASSVTLAGDTGELFF
10	TRBV28	-	TRBJ1-1	CAVGGTEAFF
12	TRBV30	-	TRBJ1-2	CAWTSGYYGYTF
11	TRBV7-9	-	TRBJ1-1	CASSLQDKAFF
15	TRBV29-1	-	TRBJ2-1	CSADGLSSSYNEQFF
13	TRBV6-5	-	TRBJ2-1	CASTRRNSNEQFF
14	TRBV30	TRBD1	TRBJ1-2	CAWSVQGGAPGYTF
12	TRBV30	-	TRBJ2-1	CAWSPSYNEQFF
16	TRBV18	-	TRBJ2-2	CASSPPSRGGTGELFF
17	TRBV7-6	TRBD2	TRBJ2-2	CASSFASGRVDTGELFF
13	TRBV5-1	TRBD1	TRBJ1-1	CASSPQGYTEAFF